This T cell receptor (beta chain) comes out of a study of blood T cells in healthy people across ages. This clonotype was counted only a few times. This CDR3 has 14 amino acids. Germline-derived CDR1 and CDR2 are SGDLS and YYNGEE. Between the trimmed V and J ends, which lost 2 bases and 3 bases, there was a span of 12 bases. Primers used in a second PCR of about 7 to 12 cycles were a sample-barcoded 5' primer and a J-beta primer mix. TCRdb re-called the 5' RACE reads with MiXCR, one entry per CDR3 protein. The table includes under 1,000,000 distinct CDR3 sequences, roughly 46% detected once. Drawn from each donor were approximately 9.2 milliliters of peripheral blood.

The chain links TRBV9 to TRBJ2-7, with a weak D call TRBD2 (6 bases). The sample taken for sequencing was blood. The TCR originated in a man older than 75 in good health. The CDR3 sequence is CASSVAGIDYEQYF. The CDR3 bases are TGTGCCAGCAGCGTGGCGGGAATTGACTACGAGCAGTACTTC.